This T cell receptor beta chain was recovered during a study of blood T cell repertoires in COVID-19. Profiled with immunoSEQ multiplex PCR; TCRdb holds only in-frame clones, not every one. The sample records about 300,000 clones, about 87% being singletons. Germline V gene sequence: CDR1 KGHDR, CDR2 SFDVKD. The CDR3 totals 18 residues. V gave up 0 bases and J gave up 0 bases, with 13 bases separating them. The chain has TRBV24-1 and TRBJ2-2; tentatively, D is TRBD1 (5 bases). Sequencing was carried out using peripheral blood. The TCR originated in a woman aged 25 to 45 who had recovered from COVID-19. The chain's CDR3 is CATSDLRQGRANTGELFF. CDR3 nucleotide sequence: TGTGCCACCAGTGATTTGCGGCAGGGCAGAGCGAACACCGGGGAGCTGTTTTTT.